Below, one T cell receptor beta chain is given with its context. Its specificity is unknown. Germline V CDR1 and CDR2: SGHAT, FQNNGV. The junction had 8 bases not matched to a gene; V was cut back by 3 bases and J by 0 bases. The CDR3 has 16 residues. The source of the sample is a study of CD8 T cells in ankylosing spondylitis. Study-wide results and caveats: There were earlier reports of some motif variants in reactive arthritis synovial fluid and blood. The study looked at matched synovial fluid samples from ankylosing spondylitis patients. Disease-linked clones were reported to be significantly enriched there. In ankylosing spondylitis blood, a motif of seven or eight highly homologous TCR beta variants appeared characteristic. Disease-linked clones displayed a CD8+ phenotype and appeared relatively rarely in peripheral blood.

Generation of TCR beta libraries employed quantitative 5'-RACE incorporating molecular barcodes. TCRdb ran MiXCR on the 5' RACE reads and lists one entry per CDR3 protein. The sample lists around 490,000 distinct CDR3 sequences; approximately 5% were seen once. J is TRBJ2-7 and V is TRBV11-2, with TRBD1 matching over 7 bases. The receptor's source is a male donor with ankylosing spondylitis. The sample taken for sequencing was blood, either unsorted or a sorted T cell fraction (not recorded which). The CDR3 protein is CASSFYRDSFSYEQYF. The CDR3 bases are TGTGCCAGCAGCTTCTACCGGGACAGTTTCTCCTACGAGCAGTACTTC.